The next 32 T cell receptor beta chains were all read from a single sample in a study of T cells in Graves' hyperthyroidism and ophthalmopathy. The source material, RNA transcripts, was used to amplify TCR beta CDR3 regions. The primer set for the first-round RT-PCR of the TCR CDR3 was HTBI. MiXCR, applied by TCRdb to the multiplex PCR reads, yields one record per CDR3 protein. In the table there are about 420,000 distinct CDR3 sequences, about 13% of which are singletons. The sequenced material came from blood. All receptors come from a woman between 18 and 30 years old with Graves' hyperthyroidism.

This clonotype was seen repeatedly, ten times or more. This rearrangement joins TRBV2 to TRBJ2-7; D gene uncertain. The CDR3 has 11 amino acids. CDR1 is SNHLY and CDR2 is FYNNEI in the germline V gene. Between the trimmed V and J ends, which lost 3 bases and 6 bases, there was a span of 6 bases. CDR3 sequence (DNA): TGTGCCAGCAGTGACTTCAGCGAGCAGTACTTC. This codes for CASSDFSEQYF.

As regards this clonotype: At one boundary the junction diverges from the germline segment, which might be a read error. This chain links TRBV6-2 or TRBV6-3 with TRBJ2-3, with a tentative D call TRBD2 (5 bases). Germline CDR1 MNHEY, CDR2 SVGEGT. The length of the CDR3 is 15 residues. CDR3 DNA sequence: TGTGCCAGCAGTTACTCGGAGATAGTGGGAGATACGCGGTATTTT. The encoded protein is CASSYSEIVGDTRYF.

CDR3 loop: CATSRAQRGQQFF. CDR3 in DNA: TGTGCCACCAGCCGCGCCCAGAGGGGTCAACAGTTCTTC. V and J are TRBV15 and TRBJ2-1, with D perhaps TRBD1 or TRBD2 (5 bases each). In germline, CDR1 is LNHNV, CDR2 YYDKDF (reference sequence). V was cut by 5 bases and J by 13 bases, with 18 bases left in between. This CDR3 region has 13 residues. Full variable domain (rest looked up from reference TRBV15 and TRBJ2-1): DAMVIQNPRYQVTQFGKPVTLSCSQTLNHNVMYWYQQKSSQAPKLLFHYYDKDFNNEADTPDNFQSRRPNTSFCFLDIRSPGLGDTAMYLCATSRAQRGQQFFGPGTRLTVL.

The gene calls are TRBV19 and TRBJ2-7; D unresolved. The CDR3 has 11 amino acids. Germline CDR1 is LNHDA and CDR2 is SQIVND (reference sequence). V lost 3 bases and J 3 bases, leaving 3 bases between the germline ends. For the CDR3, the DNA is TGTGCCAGTAGTATGGGCTACGAGCAGTACTTC. This encodes CASSMGYEQYF. Based on the CDR3 plus reference TRBV19 and TRBJ2-7, the full variable domain is DGGITQSPKYLFRKEGQNVTLSCEQNLNHDAMYWYRQDPGQGLRLIYYSQIVNDFQKGDIAEGYSVSREKKESFPLTVTSAQKNPTAFYLCASSMGYEQYFGPGTRLTVT.

V gene TRBV14 combines with J gene TRBJ2-1, with TRBD1 matching over 8 bases. Germline lookup yields CDR1 SGHDN and CDR2 FVKESK. The CDR3 extends over 24 amino acids. V was pared by 4 bases and J by 0 bases, with 29 bases of the junction left unmatched. The CDR3 loop reads CASSPQDRVSKLPYPPSSYNEQFF. The CDR3 region has the DNA TGTGCCAGCAGCCCTCAGGACAGGGTCTCGAAACTTCCTTATCCACCGAGCTCCTACAATGAGCAGTTCTTC.

This clonotype was recorded at least ten times. The chain employs TRBV9 and TRBJ2-3; TRBD2 agrees at 11 bases. Germline assignment: CDR1 SGDLS and CDR2 YYNGEE. The CDR3 has 17 residues. Trimming at V came to 0 bases and at J to 1 base, leaving 4 bases not matched to a gene. Written as DNA, the CDR3 is TGTGCCAGCAGCGTAGGGCTAGCGGGAGGAGGCACAGATACGCAGTATTTT. It yields the protein CASSVGLAGGGTDTQYF.

This clonotype was detected ten times or more. The chain carries TRBV11-1 and TRBJ2-1; D gene ambiguous. The CDR3 has 14 amino acids. Germline-derived CDR1 and CDR2 are SGHAT and FQDESV (reference sequence). V lost 1 base and J 1 base, leaving 5 bases between the germline ends. The CDR3 DNA follows: TGTGCCAGCAGCTTAGGGGCATCCTACAATGAGCAGTTCTTC. It translates to CASSLGASYNEQFF.

This clonotype was seen repeatedly, ten times or more. This chain joins TRBV20-1 and TRBJ2-3; the D gene is possibly TRBD2 (6 bases). Germline CDR1 DFQATT, CDR2 SNEGSKA (reference sequence). This CDR3 comprises 15 residues. The V and J ends lost 3 bases and 0 bases respectively, with 13 bases between them. DNA of the CDR3: TGCAGTGCTAGGGAACTAGCCGCTAGCACAGATACGCAGTATTTT. This encodes CSARELAASTDTQYF.

The chain is built from TRBV9 and TRBJ2-6; 8 bases align to TRBD1. The CDR3 is made up of 19 amino acids. V dropped 4 bases and J dropped 0; count of bases not matched to a gene: 12. CDR1 SGDLS and CDR2 YYNGEE come from the germline V gene. The DNA for the CDR3 is TGTGCCAGCAGCCTCTCAGGGGGCGCCGGACGCTCTGGGGCCAACGTCCTGACTTTC. Translating gives CASSLSGGAGRSGANVLTF.

In this sample, this clonotype turned up many times. This chain uses TRBV7-4 with TRBJ1-5; no clear D. Germline V CDR1 and CDR2: SGHVT, SQSDAQ. The CDR3 sequence is 14 residues long. Deletions cut 5 bases from V and 10 bases from J, with 18 bases between. CDR3 DNA sequence: TGTGCCAGCAGCACTCCCCCGACCGTAAGCCCCCAGCATTTT. This encodes CASSTPPTVSPQHF.

This clonotype has ten or more counts. V usage is TRBV12-3 or TRBV12-4 and J usage is TRBJ2-5; 11 nucleotides match TRBD2. J lost 1 base, V lost 4 bases, and 8 bases had no gene match. The CDR3 length is 17 residues. The chain's CDR3 is CASSSVATSGVQETQYF. For the CDR3, the DNA is TGTGCCAGCAGTTCCGTCGCGACTAGCGGGGTCCAAGAGACCCAGTACTTC.

This clonotype was recorded a few times. The chain couples TRBV19 to TRBJ1-2; D is uncertain. The ends were cut back, 4 bases at V and 4 bases at J, with 7 bases in the middle. The CDR3 is 12 amino acids. From germline, CDR1 is LNHDA and CDR2 SQIVND (reference sequence). The CDR3 sequence: CASSNMGYGYTF. CDR3 in DNA: TGTGCCAGTAGTAATATGGGCTATGGCTACACCTTC.

This clonotype has just a few counts. CDR3 amino acids: CASSPHRGTGANVLTF. The CDR3 DNA reads TGTGCCAGCAGTCCACACAGGGGTACTGGGGCCAACGTCCTGACTTTC. The chain is built from TRBV28 and TRBJ2-6; TRBD1 matches at 7 bases. From germline, CDR1 is MDHEN and CDR2 SYDVKM. CDR3 size: 16 residues. J gave up 2 bases and V 5 bases, and 6 bases lay outside the gene matches. The full variable domain, in which reference TRBV28 and TRBJ2-6 provide the parts outside the CDR3, is DVKVTQSSRYLVKRTGEKVFLECVQDMDHENMFWYRQDPGLGLRLIYFSYDVKMKEKGDIPEGYSVSREKKERFSLILESASTNQTSMYLCASSPHRGTGANVLTFGAGSRLTVL.

The chain is built from TRBV7-2 and TRBJ2-7; TRBD1 agrees at 7 bases. The CDR3 is made up of 15 amino acids. J gave up 5 bases and V 11 bases, and 18 bases lay outside the gene matches. In germline, CDR1 is SGHTA, CDR2 FQGNSA. The CDR3: CAWSRTGTARDEQYF. The CDR3 DNA sequence: TGTGCCTGGAGCAGGACCGGGACAGCTAGAGACGAGCAGTACTTC.

The genes are TRBV6-2 or TRBV6-3 and TRBJ2-5, with 9 nucleotides matching TRBD2. Germline V gene lookup returns CDR1 MNHEY and CDR2 SVGEGT. This CDR3 region has 16 residues. V dropped 7 bases and J dropped 4; count of bases not matched to a gene: 13. CDR3 amino acids: CASTTSIAGVRETQYF. The DNA for the CDR3 is TGTGCCAGCACCACTAGTATAGCGGGAGTGAGAGAGACCCAGTACTTC.

There are many counts of this clonotype. The chain links TRBV7-2 to TRBJ1-2, with a tentative D call TRBD1 (5 bases). CDR1 and CDR2 from the germline V gene are SGHTA and FQGNSA. Trimming shortened V by 3 bases and J by 2 bases, and 13 bases separated the two germline ends. The CDR3 is 15 residues long. CDR3 amino acids: CASSFAGRTNYGYTF. The DNA of the CDR3 is TGTGCCAGCAGCTTTGCGGGACGGACAAACTATGGCTACACCTTC.

This clonotype was seen many times. The CDR3 DNA is TGTGCCAGCAGTCCCTCTAGCACAGATACGCAGTATTTT. Its translation: CASSPSSTDTQYF. The genes are TRBV18 and TRBJ2-3; no definite D call. Between the trimmed V and J ends, which lost 8 bases and 0 bases, there was a span of 9 bases. The CDR3 runs 13 residues. Germline CDR1 KGHSH, CDR2 LQKENI.

J is TRBJ2-7 and V is TRBV6-2 or TRBV6-3; 7 nucleotides line up with TRBD2. The CDR3 sequence is 15 residues long. Germline CDR1 is MNHEY and CDR2 is SVGEGT. V gave up 6 bases and J gave up 2 bases; unmatched junction bases: 10. In nucleotides, the CDR3 is TGTGCCAGCAGGCCCGGGACTATAAGCCCCTACGAGCAGTACTTC. Translated: CASRPGTISPYEQYF.

In its sample, this clonotype was seen many times. The chain employs TRBV12-3 or TRBV12-4 and TRBJ2-1; 9 bases line up with TRBD1. The trim removed 6 bases at V and 8 bases at J, leaving 11 bases unmatched. The CDR3 is 15 amino acids. In DNA form, the CDR3 reads TGTGCCAGCAGAGTAGGACAGGGGACGTTCGATGAGCAGTTCTTC. Protein: CASRVGQGTFDEQFF.

This clonotype appeared a few times. V is TRBV6-1 and J is TRBJ1-5; D perhaps matches TRBD1 (5 bases). Germline V gene sequence: CDR1 MNHNS, CDR2 SASEGT. Deletions cut 6 bases from V and 7 bases from J, with 16 bases between. The CDR3 spans 14 residues. Here the CDR3 reads CASRGVSQRQPQHF. DNA of the CDR3: TGTGCCAGCAGGGGGGTTAGTCAGCGCCAGCCCCAGCATTTT.

This clonotype has a count of ten or more. V gene TRBV7-9 combines with J gene TRBJ2-1, with D perhaps TRBD2 (5 bases). Germline CDR1 is SEHNR and CDR2 is FQNEAQ (reference sequence). The CDR3 loop spans 15 amino acids. Deletions cut 1 base from V and 9 bases from J, with 16 bases between. This CDR3 is CASSLDRSSGSEQFF. In DNA, the CDR3 is TGTGCCAGCAGCTTAGATAGGTCGTCGGGGAGTGAGCAGTTCTTC.

This clonotype was seen at least ten times. The chain couples TRBV12-3 or TRBV12-4 to TRBJ2-1; the D is unclear. CDR3 length equals 13 residues. V lost 3 bases, J lost 4 bases, and 7 bases lay in between. The CDR3 sequence: CASSFVGYNEQFF. The CDR3 DNA reads TGTGCCAGCAGTTTTGTGGGGTACAATGAGCAGTTCTTC.

This clonotype was seen more than once but under ten times. This sequence joins TRBV5-1 and TRBJ2-1; 7 nucleotides match TRBD2. From germline, CDR1 is SGHRS and CDR2 YFSETQ. This CDR3 has 15 residues. J was trimmed by 6 bases and V by 0 bases; bases with no gene match: 6. CDR3 amino acids: CASSLVSSGINEQFF. The CDR3 nucleotides read TGCGCCAGCAGCTTGGTTTCCAGCGGGATCAATGAGCAGTTCTTC.

This clonotype was counted many times. V and J are TRBV3-1 and TRBJ2-7; a weak D match, TRBD2 (6 bases). Germline V gives CDR1 LGHDT, CDR2 YNNKEL (reference sequence). Trimming pared 3 bases from V and 5 bases from J, leaving 17 bases between. The CDR3 extends over 15 amino acids. CDR3 DNA: TGTGCCAGCAGCCATGGGACTGGCCATCGGGACGAGCAGTACTTC. Protein product: CASSHGTGHRDEQYF.

The chain joins TRBV20-1 to TRBJ1-5, with D perhaps TRBD1 (5 bases). This CDR3 is built from 14 residues. Between the trimmed V and J ends, which lost 6 bases and 0 bases, there was a span of 12 bases. Germline CDR1 and CDR2: DFQATT and SNEGSKA (reference sequence). CDR3 region: CSATQGNSNQPQHF. CDR3 sequence (DNA): TGCAGTGCCACCCAGGGAAATAGCAATCAGCCCCAGCATTTT.

The gene calls are TRBV29-1 and TRBJ2-7; the match to TRBD2 covers 9 bases. Germline trimming cut 4 bases from V and 5 bases from J; bases unmatched to any gene: 9. Germline CDR1 reads SQVTM; CDR2 reads ANQGSEA. This CDR3 contains 14 residues. The DNA of the CDR3 is TGCAGCGTTGCGGTTAGCGGGAGTTCCGACGAGCAGTACTTC. Protein sequence: CSVAVSGSSDEQYF.

A note on this clonotype: A read error is possible here, since a much larger clone lies one base away. The chain uses TRBV5-1 and TRBJ1-1; D is possibly TRBD1 (6 bases). CDR3 size: 16 residues. V shed 4 bases and J shed 0 bases, with 16 bases lying between them. Germline values: CDR1 SGHRS, CDR2 YFSETQ. This chain's CDR3 is CASSDRTEPMNTEAFF. The CDR3 DNA reads TGCGCCAGCAGCGACCGGACAGAGCCGATGAACACTGAAGCTTTCTTT.

This clonotype has at least ten counts. The chain carries TRBV2 and TRBJ2-2, with 8 nucleotides matching TRBD1. The CDR3 has 15 amino acids. CDR1 and CDR2 from the germline V gene are SNHLY and FYNNEI. The J segment lost 2 bases and the V segment lost 5 bases, leaving 4 bases of the junction unmatched. CDR3: CASSRQGRNTGELFF. For the CDR3, the DNA is TGTGCCAGCAGTCGACAGGGGCGCAACACCGGGGAGCTGTTTTTT.

The table lists this clonotype with many counts. The V gene is TRBV27, the J gene TRBJ1-1; D uncertain. Germline values: CDR1 MNHEY, CDR2 SMNVEV (reference sequence). V was shortened by 4 bases and J by 5 bases, with 11 bases between the two germline ends. The CDR3 contains 13 residues. The CDR3 coding sequence is TGTGCCAGCAGTTACCGCGGGCCGACTGAAGCTTTCTTT. It translates to CASSYRGPTEAFF.

This clonotype came up many times. This rearrangement joins TRBV28 to TRBJ1-5, with 8 bases lining up with TRBD1. CDR3 length: 16 residues. Germline-derived CDR1 and CDR2 are MDHEN and SYDVKM. The ends lost 4 bases at V and 6 bases at J; junction bases unmatched: 11. Written as DNA, the CDR3 is TGTGCCAGCAGTTCGAACCGGGACAGGTATACTCAGCCCCAGCATTTT. Its protein product is CASSSNRDRYTQPQHF.

This clonotype has at least ten counts. The chain carries TRBV12-3 or TRBV12-4 and TRBJ2-1; a weak D match, TRBD1 (6 bases). Trimming cost V 4 bases and J 4 bases, with 17 bases left between them. This CDR3 has 16 amino acids. The CDR3 nucleotides are TGTGCCAGCAGTTCCGCCCAGGGACAAGGTTACAATGAGCAGTTCTTC. It encodes CASSSAQGQGYNEQFF.

This chain links TRBV7-9 with TRBJ1-1; TRBD1 aligns across 7 bases. The germline gives CDR1 SEHNR, CDR2 FQNEAQ (reference sequence). The J segment lost 11 bases and the V segment lost 5 bases, leaving 8 bases of the junction unmatched. This CDR3 is 12 amino acids long. The CDR3 region is CASSPGQMMAFF. The CDR3 DNA is TGTGCCAGCAGCCCGGGACAGATGATGGCTTTCTTT.